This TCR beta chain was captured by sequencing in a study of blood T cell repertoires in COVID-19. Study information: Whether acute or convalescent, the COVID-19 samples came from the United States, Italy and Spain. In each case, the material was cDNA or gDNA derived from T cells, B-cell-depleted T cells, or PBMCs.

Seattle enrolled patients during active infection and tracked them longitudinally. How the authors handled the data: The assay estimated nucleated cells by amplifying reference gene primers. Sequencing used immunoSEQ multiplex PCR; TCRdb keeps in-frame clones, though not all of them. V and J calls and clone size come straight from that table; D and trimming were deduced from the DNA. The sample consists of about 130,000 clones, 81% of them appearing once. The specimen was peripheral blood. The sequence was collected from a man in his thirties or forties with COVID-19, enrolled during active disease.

The CDR3 spells CASKSTAGANVLTF. The DNA of the CDR3 is TGTGCCAGCAAGAGCACAGCTGGGGCCAACGTCCTGACTTTC. This chain links TRBV27 with TRBJ2-6; no clear D gene. The length of the CDR3 is 14 residues. The V gene lost 7 bases and the J gene lost 2 bases, with 9 bases spanning the gap. Looked up from germline, CDR1 is MNHEY and CDR2 is SMNVEV (reference sequence).